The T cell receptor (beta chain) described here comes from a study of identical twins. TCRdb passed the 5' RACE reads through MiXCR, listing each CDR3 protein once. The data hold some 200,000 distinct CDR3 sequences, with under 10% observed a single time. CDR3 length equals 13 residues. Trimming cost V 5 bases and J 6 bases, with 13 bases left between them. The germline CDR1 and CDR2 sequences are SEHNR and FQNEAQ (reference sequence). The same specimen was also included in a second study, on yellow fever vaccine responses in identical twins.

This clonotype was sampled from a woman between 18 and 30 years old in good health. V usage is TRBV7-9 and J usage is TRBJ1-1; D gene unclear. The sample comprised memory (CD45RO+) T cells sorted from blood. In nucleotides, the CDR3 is TGTGCCAGCAGCCGCAGCGCGGTTGCTGAAGCTTTCTTT. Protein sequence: CASSRSAVAEAFF.